This section outlines one T cell receptor beta chain sequence together with its context. The data derive from a study of control samples from healthy donors and cancer patients. With 4 bases removed from V and 0 bases from J, the gap between germline ends came to 12 bases. This CDR3 spans 16 amino acids. CDR1 is LGHDT, CDR2 YNNKEL, per germline (reference sequence). Generated by immunoSEQ multiplex PCR, the TCRdb table keeps only in-frame clones and is missing some. The sample holds some 140,000 clones; roughly 92% are singletons and the top ten take around 11%. The rearrangement links TRBV3-1 (or the pseudogene TRBV3-2) to TRBJ1-4; maybe TRBD1 (6 bases). The sequenced sample consisted of blood. This sequence originates from a man aged 30-40 years in good health. Here the CDR3 DNA reads TGTGCCAGCAGCCCGAGGGGGTCTGCAACTAATGAAAAACTGTTTTTT. Protein product: CASSPRGSATNEKLFF.